This T cell receptor (beta chain) comes out of a study of response to subunit inactivated influenza vaccine. Whole-study results and caveats: It was the authors' suggestion that each seasonal influenza vaccination recruits few new T cells.

Comment on this clonotype: Its antigen is not known.

The CDR3 contains 13 residues. The germline gives CDR1 DFQATT, CDR2 SNEGSKA (reference sequence). TCRdb processed the RT-PCR reads anew with MiXCR; each CDR3 protein has one entry. The sample carries 490,000 or so distinct CDR3 sequences, 7.6% recorded once. This clonotype originated in a man between 50 and 75 years old who received an inactivated influenza vaccine. Sequences were derived from PBMCs from blood, sampled roughly 24 months after vaccination. This chain connects TRBV20-1 to TRBJ2-3, with 7 bases lining up with TRBD2. The CDR3 DNA reads TGCAGGGGGTATAGCGGGAGCACAGATACGCAGTATTTT. It specifies CRGYSGSTDTQYF.